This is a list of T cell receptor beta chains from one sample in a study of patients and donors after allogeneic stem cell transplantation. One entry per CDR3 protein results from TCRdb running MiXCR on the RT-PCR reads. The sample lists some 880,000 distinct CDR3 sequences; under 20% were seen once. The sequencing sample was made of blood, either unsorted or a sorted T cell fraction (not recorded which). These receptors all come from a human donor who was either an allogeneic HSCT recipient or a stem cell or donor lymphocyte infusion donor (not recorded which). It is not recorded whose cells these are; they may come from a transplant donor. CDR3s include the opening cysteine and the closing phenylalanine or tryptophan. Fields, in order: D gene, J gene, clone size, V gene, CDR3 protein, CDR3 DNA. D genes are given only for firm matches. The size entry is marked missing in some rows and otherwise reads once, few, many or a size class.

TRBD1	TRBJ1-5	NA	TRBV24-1	CATSPRQGWQPQHF	TGTGCCACCAGTCCTCGACAGGGCTGGCAGCCCCAGCATTTT
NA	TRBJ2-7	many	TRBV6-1	CATRDISYEQYF	TGTGCCACCCGGGACATTTCCTACGAGCAGTACTTC
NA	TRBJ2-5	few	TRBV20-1	CSAMGDSPEQETQYF	TGCAGTGCTATGGGTGACAGTCCAGAACAAGAGACCCAGTACTTC
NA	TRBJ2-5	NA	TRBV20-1	CSARDLTHLTQYF	TGCAGTGCTAGAGATTTGACTCATCTGACCCAGTACTTC
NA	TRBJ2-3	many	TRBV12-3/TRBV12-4	CASSLKGVTDTQYF	TGTGCCAGCAGTTTAAAGGGGGTAACAGATACGCAGTATTTT
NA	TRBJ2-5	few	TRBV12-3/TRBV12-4	CASTERGETQYF	TGTGCCAGCACCGAACGTGGGGAGACCCAGTACTTC
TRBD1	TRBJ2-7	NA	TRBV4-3	CASSQVSGTGRTEQYF	TGCGCCAGCAGCCAAGTCTCCGGGACAGGGCGAACCGAGCAGTACTTC
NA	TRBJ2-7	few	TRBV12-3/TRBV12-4	CASSAVTEQYF	TGTGCCAGCAGTGCTGTGACCGAGCAGTACTTC
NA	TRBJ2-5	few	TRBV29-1	CSSPPGAQKETQYF	TGCAGCTCCCCCCCGGGGGCACAGAAAGAGACCCAGTACTTC
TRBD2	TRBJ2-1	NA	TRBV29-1	CSSDNRGDPLGEQFF	TGCAGCTCCGATAATCGGGGGGACCCTCTGGGGGAGCAGTTCTTC
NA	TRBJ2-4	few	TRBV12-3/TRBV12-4	CASSGTKAKNIQYF	TGTGCCAGCAGTGGGACGAAAGCCAAAAACATTCAGTACTTC
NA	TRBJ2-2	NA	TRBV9	CASSVWGTNTGELFF	TGTGCCAGCAGCGTTTGGGGGACGAACACCGGGGAGCTGTTTTTT
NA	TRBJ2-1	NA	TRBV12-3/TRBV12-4	CASSFLLVRDEQFF	TGTGCCAGCAGTTTTCTCTTGGTTCGGGATGAGCAGTTCTTC
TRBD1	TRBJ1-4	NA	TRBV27	CASREGAEALATNEKLFF	TGTGCCAGCAGGGAGGGGGCGGAGGCCCTTGCAACTAATGAAAAACTGTTTTTT
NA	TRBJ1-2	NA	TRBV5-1	CASTSHQGTNYGYTF	TGCGCCAGCACCTCCCATCAGGGTACTAACTATGGCTACACCTTC
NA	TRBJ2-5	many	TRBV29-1	CSSRAQETQYF	TGCAGCTCTAGAGCCCAAGAGACCCAGTACTTC
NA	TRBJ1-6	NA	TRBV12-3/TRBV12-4	CASSNPRSSYNSPLHF	TGTGCCAGCAGTAATCCCCGGAGCTCCTATAATTCACCCCTCCACTTT
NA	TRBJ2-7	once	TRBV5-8	CASSLLQEQYF	TGTGCCAGCAGCTTGTTGCAGGAGCAGTACTTC
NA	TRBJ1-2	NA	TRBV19	CATSWRGNGYTF	TGTGCCACCTCCTGGCGGGGCAATGGCTACACCTTC
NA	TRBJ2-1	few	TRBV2	CASSERYNEQFF	TGTGCCAGCAGTGAACGTTACAATGAGCAGTTCTTC
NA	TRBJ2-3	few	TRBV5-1	CASSSQGLVLDTQYF	TGCGCCAGCAGCTCCCAGGGATTAGTTTTGGATACGCAGTATTTT
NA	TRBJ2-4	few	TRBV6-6	CASSFQGLDIQYF	TGTGCCAGCAGCTTTCAGGGGTTAGACATTCAGTACTTC
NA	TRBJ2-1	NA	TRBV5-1	CASSLAPPAQKYNEQFF	TGCGCCAGCAGCTTGGCCCCCCCAGCGCAGAAATACAATGAGCAGTTCTTC
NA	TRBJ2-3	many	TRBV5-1	CASSLPGTDTQYF	TGCGCCAGCAGCTTGCCAGGGACAGATACGCAGTATTTT
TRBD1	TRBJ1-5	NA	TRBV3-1	CASSHSDRGRSNQPQHF	TGTGCCAGCAGCCATTCCGACAGGGGAAGGAGCAATCAGCCCCAGCATTTT
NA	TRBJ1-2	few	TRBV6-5	CASRRMGGGYTF	TGTGCCAGCAGGCGAATGGGGGGTGGCTACACCTTC
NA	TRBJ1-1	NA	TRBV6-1	CASLRARGNTEAFF	TGTGCCAGCTTACGGGCAAGGGGGAACACTGAAGCTTTCTTT
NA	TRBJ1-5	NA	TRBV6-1	CASGLGTHSNQPQHF	TGTGCCAGTGGGCTCGGGACCCATAGCAATCAGCCCCAGCATTTT
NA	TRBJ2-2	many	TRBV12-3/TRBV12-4	CASGEDSNTGELFF	TGTGCCAGCGGAGAGGACAGCAACACCGGGGAGCTGTTTTTT